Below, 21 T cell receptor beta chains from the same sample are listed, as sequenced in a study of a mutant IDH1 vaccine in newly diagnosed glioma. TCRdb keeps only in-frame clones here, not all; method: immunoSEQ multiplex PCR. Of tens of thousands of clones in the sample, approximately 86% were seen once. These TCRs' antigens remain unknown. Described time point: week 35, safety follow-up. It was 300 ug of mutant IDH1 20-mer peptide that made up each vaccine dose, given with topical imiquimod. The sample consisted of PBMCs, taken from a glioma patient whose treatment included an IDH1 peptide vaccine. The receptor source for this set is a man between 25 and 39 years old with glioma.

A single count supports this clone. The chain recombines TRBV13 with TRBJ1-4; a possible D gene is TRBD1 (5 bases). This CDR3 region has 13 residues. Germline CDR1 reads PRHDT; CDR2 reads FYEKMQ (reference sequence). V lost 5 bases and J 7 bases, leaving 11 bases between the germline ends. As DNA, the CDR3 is TGTGCCAGCAGCCGGGACCCGGGTGAAAAACTGTTTTTT. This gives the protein CASSRDPGEKLFF.

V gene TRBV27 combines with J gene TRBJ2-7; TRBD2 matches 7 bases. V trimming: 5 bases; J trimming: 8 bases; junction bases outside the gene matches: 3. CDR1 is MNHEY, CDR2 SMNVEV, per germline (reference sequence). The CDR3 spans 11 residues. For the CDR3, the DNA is TGTGCCAGCAGTGGGGGGGACCAGCAGTACTTC. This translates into CASSGGDQQYF.

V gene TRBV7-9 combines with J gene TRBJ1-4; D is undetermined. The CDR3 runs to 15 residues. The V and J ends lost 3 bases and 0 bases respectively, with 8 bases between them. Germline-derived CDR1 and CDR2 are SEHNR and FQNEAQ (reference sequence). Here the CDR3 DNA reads TGTGCCAGCAGCTTTGTAGATGCAACTAATGAAAAACTGTTTTTT. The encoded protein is CASSFVDATNEKLFF.

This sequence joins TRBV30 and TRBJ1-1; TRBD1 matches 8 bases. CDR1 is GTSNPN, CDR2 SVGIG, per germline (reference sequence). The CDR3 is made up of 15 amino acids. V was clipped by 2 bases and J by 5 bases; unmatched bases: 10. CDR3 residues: CAWSLLQTGETEAFF. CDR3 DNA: TGTGCCTGGAGTCTTCTCCAGACAGGGGAAACTGAAGCTTTCTTT.

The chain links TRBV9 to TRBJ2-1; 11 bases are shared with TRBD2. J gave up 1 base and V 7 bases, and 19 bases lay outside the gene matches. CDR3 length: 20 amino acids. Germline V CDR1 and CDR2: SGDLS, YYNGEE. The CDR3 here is CASAEGHPGLAAISYNEQFF. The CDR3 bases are TGTGCCAGCGCCGAAGGACACCCGGGACTAGCGGCCATTTCCTACAATGAGCAGTTCTTC.

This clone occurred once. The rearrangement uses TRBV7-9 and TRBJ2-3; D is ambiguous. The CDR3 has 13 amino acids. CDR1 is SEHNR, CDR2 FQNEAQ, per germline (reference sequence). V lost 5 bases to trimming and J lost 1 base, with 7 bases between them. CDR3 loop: CASSKAGTDTQYF. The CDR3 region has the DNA TGTGCCAGCAGCAAAGCAGGCACAGATACGCAGTATTTT.

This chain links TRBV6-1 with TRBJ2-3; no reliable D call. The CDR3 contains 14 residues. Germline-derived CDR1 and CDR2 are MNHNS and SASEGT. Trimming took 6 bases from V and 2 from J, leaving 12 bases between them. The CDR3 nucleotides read TGTGCCAGCAGCTTAGGGATAGCCACAGATACGCAGTATTTT. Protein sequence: CASSLGIATDTQYF.

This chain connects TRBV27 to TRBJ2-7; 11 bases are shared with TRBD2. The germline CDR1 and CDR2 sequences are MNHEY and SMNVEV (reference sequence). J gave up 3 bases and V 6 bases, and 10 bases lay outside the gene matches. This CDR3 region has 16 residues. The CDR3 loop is CASSYFSGGAVYEQYF. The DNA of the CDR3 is TGTGCCAGCAGCTACTTTAGCGGGGGGGCGGTCTACGAGCAGTACTTC.

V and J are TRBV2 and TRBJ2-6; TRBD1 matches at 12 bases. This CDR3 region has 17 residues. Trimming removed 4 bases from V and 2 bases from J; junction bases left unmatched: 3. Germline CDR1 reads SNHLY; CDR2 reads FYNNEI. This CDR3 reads CASSAGTGGTGANVLTF. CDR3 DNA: TGTGCCAGCAGTGCTGGGACAGGGGGCACTGGGGCCAACGTCCTGACTTTC.

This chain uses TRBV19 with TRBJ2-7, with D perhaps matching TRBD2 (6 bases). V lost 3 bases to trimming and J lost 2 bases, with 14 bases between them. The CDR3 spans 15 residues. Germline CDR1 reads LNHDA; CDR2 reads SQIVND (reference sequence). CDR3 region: CASSIMEGPTYEQYF. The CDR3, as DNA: TGTGCCAGTAGTATTATGGAGGGGCCAACCTACGAGCAGTACTTC.

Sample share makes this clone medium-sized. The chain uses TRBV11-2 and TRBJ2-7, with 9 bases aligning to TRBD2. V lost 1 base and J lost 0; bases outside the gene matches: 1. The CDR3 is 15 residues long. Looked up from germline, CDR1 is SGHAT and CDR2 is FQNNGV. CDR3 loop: CASSLGLADSYEQYF. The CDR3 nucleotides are TGTGCCAGCAGCTTAGGACTAGCGGACTCCTACGAGCAGTACTTC. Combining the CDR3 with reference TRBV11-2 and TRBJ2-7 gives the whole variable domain EAGVAQSPRYKIIEKRQSVAFWCNPISGHATLYWYQQILGQGPKLLIQFQNNGVVDDSQLPKDRFSAERLKGVDSTLKIQPAKLEDSAVYLCASSLGLADSYEQYFGPGTRLTVT.

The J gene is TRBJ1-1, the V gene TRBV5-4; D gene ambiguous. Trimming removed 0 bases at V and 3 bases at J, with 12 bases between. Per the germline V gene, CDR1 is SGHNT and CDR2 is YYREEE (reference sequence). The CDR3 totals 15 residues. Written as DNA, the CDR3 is TGTGCCAGCAGCTTGGTTCGGGCCGGGGACACTGAAGCTTTCTTT. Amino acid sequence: CASSLVRAGDTEAFF.

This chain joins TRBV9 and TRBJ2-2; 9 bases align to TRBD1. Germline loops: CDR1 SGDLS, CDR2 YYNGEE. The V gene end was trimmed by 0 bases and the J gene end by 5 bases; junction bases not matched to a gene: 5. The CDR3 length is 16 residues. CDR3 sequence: CASSVAPQGATGELFF. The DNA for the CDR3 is TGTGCCAGCAGCGTAGCACCACAGGGGGCAACCGGGGAGCTGTTTTTT.

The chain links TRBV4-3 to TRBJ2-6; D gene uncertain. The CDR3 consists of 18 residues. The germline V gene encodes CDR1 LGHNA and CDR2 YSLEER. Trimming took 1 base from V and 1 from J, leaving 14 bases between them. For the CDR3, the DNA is TGCGCCAGCAGCCAAGGGCAAAGCAGGCTGTCTGGGGCCAACGTCCTGACTTTC. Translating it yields CASSQGQSRLSGANVLTF.

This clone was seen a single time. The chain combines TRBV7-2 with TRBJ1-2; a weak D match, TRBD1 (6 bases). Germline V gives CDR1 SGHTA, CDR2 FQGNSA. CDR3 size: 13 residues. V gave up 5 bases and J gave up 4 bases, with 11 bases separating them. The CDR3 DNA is TGTGCCAGCAGCCTCGGAGGGGGCTATGGCTACACCTTC. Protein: CASSLGGGYGYTF.

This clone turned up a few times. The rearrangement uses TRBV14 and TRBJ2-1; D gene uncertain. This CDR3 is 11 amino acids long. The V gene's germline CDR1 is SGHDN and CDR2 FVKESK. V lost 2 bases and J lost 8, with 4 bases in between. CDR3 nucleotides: TGTGCCAGCAGCCAATATTATGAGCAGTTCTTC. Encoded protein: CASSQYYEQFF. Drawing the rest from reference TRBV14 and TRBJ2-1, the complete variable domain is EAGVTQFPSHSVIEKGQTVTLRCDPISGHDNLYWYRRVMGKEIKFLLHFVKESKQDESGMPNNRFLAERTGGTYSTLKVQPAELEDSGVYFCASSQYYEQFFGPGTRLTVL.

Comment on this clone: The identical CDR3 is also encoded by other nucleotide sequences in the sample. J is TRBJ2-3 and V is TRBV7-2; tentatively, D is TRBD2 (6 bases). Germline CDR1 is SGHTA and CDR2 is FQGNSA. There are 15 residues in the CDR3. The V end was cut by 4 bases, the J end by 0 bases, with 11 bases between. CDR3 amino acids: CASSSAGLSTDTQYF. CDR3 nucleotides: TGTGCCAGCAGCTCGGCGGGACTTAGCACAGATACGCAGTATTTT.

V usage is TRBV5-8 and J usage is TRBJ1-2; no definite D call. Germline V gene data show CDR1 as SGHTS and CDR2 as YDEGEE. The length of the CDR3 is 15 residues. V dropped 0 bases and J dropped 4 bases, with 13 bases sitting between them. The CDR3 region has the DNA TGTGCCAGCAGCTTGGCCATAACAGACCCCTATGGCTACACCTTC. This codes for CASSLAITDPYGYTF.

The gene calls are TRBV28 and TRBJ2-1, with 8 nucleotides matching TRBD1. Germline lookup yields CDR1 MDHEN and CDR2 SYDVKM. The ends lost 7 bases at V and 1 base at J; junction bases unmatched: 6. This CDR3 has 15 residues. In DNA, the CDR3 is TGTGCCAGCACCTCAACAGGGGGGTCCTACAATGAGCAGTTCTTC. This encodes CASTSTGGSYNEQFF.

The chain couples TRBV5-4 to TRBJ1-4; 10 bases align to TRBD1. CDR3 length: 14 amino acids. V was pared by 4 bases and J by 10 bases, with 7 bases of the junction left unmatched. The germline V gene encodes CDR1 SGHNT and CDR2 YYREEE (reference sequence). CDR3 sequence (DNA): TGTGCCAGCAGCCAGGACAGGGGGGTTGGAAAACTGTTTTTT. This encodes CASSQDRGVGKLFF.

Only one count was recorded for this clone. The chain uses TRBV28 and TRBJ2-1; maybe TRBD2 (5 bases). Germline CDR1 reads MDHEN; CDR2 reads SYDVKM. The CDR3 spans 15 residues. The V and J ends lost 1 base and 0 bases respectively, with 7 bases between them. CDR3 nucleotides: TGTGCCAGCAGTTTATTAGGGAGCTCCTACAATGAGCAGTTCTTC. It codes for CASSLLGSSYNEQFF.